Listed below are T cell receptor beta chains from one sample, sequenced in a study of cytomegalovirus exposure and HLA in healthy donors. Generated by immunoSEQ multiplex PCR, the TCRdb table keeps only in-frame clones and is missing some. The sample lists 150,000 or so clones, roughly 86% occurring once. The sequenced sample consisted of PBMCs. The receptors were gathered from a man younger than 30 in good health and CMV-seropositive. CDR3s include the opening cysteine and the closing phenylalanine or tryptophan. A D gene is named only where the DNA matches it firmly. Clone size, where shown, is once, few, many, or a class for clones that have expanded.

cdr3_aa: CASSPTTGGQITGELFF
cdr3_nt: TGTGCCAGCAGTCCTACCACGGGAGGGCAGATCACCGGGGAGCTGTTTTTT
j_call: TRBJ2-2
v_call: TRBV5-4
clone_size: NA
d_call: TRBD2

cdr3_aa: CASSAGTSGLPQFHNEQFF
cdr3_nt: TGTGCCAGCAGCGCGGGGACTAGCGGGCTTCCACAATTCCACAATGAGCAGTTCTTC
j_call: TRBJ2-1
v_call: TRBV9
clone_size: NA
d_call: TRBD2

cdr3_aa: CSALRNYGYTF
cdr3_nt: TGCAGTGCCCTTCGGAACTATGGCTACACCTTC
j_call: TRBJ1-2
v_call: TRBV20-1
clone_size: NA
d_call: NA

cdr3_aa: CASSPRPGGSEKLFF
cdr3_nt: TGTGCCAGCAGCCCAAGGCCGGGGGGAAGTGAAAAACTGTTTTTT
j_call: TRBJ1-4
v_call: TRBV9
clone_size: NA
d_call: NA

cdr3_aa: CASSAKDWSTDTQYF
cdr3_nt: TGTGCCAGCAGCGCAAAGGACTGGAGCACAGATACGCAGTATTTT
j_call: TRBJ2-3
v_call: TRBV9
clone_size: NA
d_call: NA

cdr3_aa: CASSYAAWDEQFF
cdr3_nt: TGTGCCAGCAGTTACGCGGCGTGGGATGAGCAGTTCTTC
j_call: TRBJ2-1
v_call: TRBV6-5
clone_size: NA
d_call: NA

cdr3_aa: CASSPRGKFHMNTEAFF
cdr3_nt: TGTGCCAGCTCACCACGCGGAAAGTTCCACATGAACACTGAAGCTTTCTTT
j_call: TRBJ1-1
v_call: TRBV18
clone_size: NA
d_call: NA

cdr3_aa: CASSWTGGNEQFF
cdr3_nt: TGTGCCAGCAGCTGGACAGGGGGCAATGAGCAGTTCTTC
j_call: TRBJ2-1
v_call: TRBV7-9
clone_size: NA
d_call: TRBD1

cdr3_aa: CASYHPSRKLFF
cdr3_nt: TGTGCCAGCTATCACCCGTCCCGAAAACTGTTTTTT
j_call: TRBJ1-4
v_call: TRBV19
clone_size: NA
d_call: NA

cdr3_aa: CASSPAGVPTDTQYF
cdr3_nt: TGTGCCAGCAGCCCGGCGGGGGTACCCACAGATACGCAGTATTTT
j_call: TRBJ2-3
v_call: TRBV7-2
clone_size: NA
d_call: TRBD2

cdr3_aa: CASSVGSSTDTQYF
cdr3_nt: TGTGCCAGCAGCGTAGGGAGTAGCACAGATACGCAGTATTTT
j_call: TRBJ2-3
v_call: TRBV9
clone_size: NA
d_call: NA

cdr3_aa: CAWSVDRAPGAYSGNTIYF
cdr3_nt: TGTGCCTGGAGTGTAGATCGGGCCCCAGGGGCCTACTCTGGAAACACCATATATTTT
j_call: TRBJ1-3
v_call: TRBV30
clone_size: once
d_call: NA

cdr3_aa: CSLGGNDEQFF
cdr3_nt: TGCAGCCTGGGGGGAAACGATGAGCAGTTCTTC
j_call: TRBJ2-1
v_call: TRBV29-1
clone_size: NA
d_call: NA

cdr3_aa: CASSIVRAGELFF
cdr3_nt: TGTGCCAGTAGTATAGTGAGGGCCGGGGAGCTGTTTTTT
j_call: TRBJ2-2
v_call: TRBV19
clone_size: NA
d_call: NA

cdr3_aa: CASTLLSGDTQYF
cdr3_nt: TGTGCCAGCACCCTACTCTCGGGAGATACGCAGTATTTT
j_call: TRBJ2-3
v_call: TRBV5-5
clone_size: NA
d_call: NA

cdr3_aa: CASSPTVYGYTF
cdr3_nt: TGTGCCAGCAGCCCCACGGTCTATGGCTACACCTTC
j_call: TRBJ1-2
v_call: TRBV7-9
clone_size: NA
d_call: NA

cdr3_aa: CASKNTGEGQPQHF
cdr3_nt: TGTGCCAGCAAGAACACAGGGGAAGGCCAGCCCCAGCATTTT
j_call: TRBJ1-5
v_call: TRBV6-4
clone_size: few
d_call: TRBD1

cdr3_aa: CASSKTENTEAFF
cdr3_nt: TGTGCCAGCTCGAAAACAGAGAACACTGAAGCTTTCTTT
j_call: TRBJ1-1
v_call: TRBV18
clone_size: NA
d_call: NA

cdr3_aa: CATSRKTGPDTQYF
cdr3_nt: TGTGCCACCAGCAGAAAGACAGGCCCAGATACGCAGTATTTT
j_call: TRBJ2-3
v_call: TRBV15
clone_size: NA
d_call: NA

cdr3_aa: CASSSGEGSNQPQHF
cdr3_nt: TGTGCCAGCAGTTCGGGGGAGGGGAGCAATCAGCCCCAGCATTTT
j_call: TRBJ1-5
v_call: TRBV27
clone_size: NA
d_call: NA

cdr3_aa: CASSLARRGNYGYTF
cdr3_nt: TGTGCCAGCAGCCTCGCCCGGCGGGGAAACTATGGCTACACCTTC
j_call: TRBJ1-2
v_call: TRBV13
clone_size: NA
d_call: NA

cdr3_aa: CASTHLRTTHNEQFF
cdr3_nt: TGTGCCAGCACCCACCTGAGGACTACCCACAATGAGCAGTTCTTC
j_call: TRBJ2-1
v_call: TRBV7-9
clone_size: NA
d_call: NA

cdr3_aa: CASSPDFGSGNTIYF
cdr3_nt: TGTGCCAGCAGCCCGGACTTTGGCTCTGGAAACACCATATATTTT
j_call: TRBJ1-3
v_call: TRBV7-6
clone_size: NA
d_call: NA

cdr3_aa: CASSQDSKGVGTEAFF
cdr3_nt: TGCGCCAGCAGCCAAGATTCTAAAGGGGTTGGCACTGAAGCTTTCTTT
j_call: TRBJ1-1
v_call: TRBV4-3
clone_size: few
d_call: NA

cdr3_aa: CASSVGRASGEGTQYF
cdr3_nt: TGTGCCAGCAGCGTAGGCCGGGCTAGCGGGGAAGGTACGCAGTATTTT
j_call: TRBJ2-3
v_call: TRBV9
clone_size: once
d_call: TRBD2

cdr3_aa: CATSGKGAYGYTF
cdr3_nt: TGTGCCACCAGTGGGAAGGGAGCCTATGGCTACACCTTC
j_call: TRBJ1-2
v_call: TRBV15
clone_size: NA
d_call: NA

cdr3_aa: CASSAELSTEAFF
cdr3_nt: TGTGCCAGCTCAGCCGAGTTGAGCACTGAAGCTTTCTTT
j_call: TRBJ1-1
v_call: TRBV18
clone_size: NA
d_call: NA

cdr3_aa: CASSDRENQPQHF
cdr3_nt: TGTGCCAGCAGTGACAGAGAAAATCAGCCCCAGCATTTT
j_call: TRBJ1-5
v_call: TRBV6-4
clone_size: many
d_call: NA

cdr3_aa: CASSFFRGRDLYEQYF
cdr3_nt: TGTGCCAGCAGTTTCTTCAGGGGGCGGGATCTCTACGAGCAGTACTTC
j_call: TRBJ2-7
v_call: TRBV28
clone_size: NA
d_call: TRBD1

cdr3_aa: CASSQTATQEETQYF
cdr3_nt: TGCGCCAGCAGCCAGACAGCCACTCAAGAAGAGACCCAGTACTTC
j_call: TRBJ2-5
v_call: TRBV5-1
clone_size: NA
d_call: NA

cdr3_aa: CAWSVTGGEQYF
cdr3_nt: TGTGCCTGGAGTGTTACGGGGGGGGAGCAGTACTTC
j_call: TRBJ2-7
v_call: TRBV30
clone_size: NA
d_call: TRBD2

cdr3_aa: CASSPHGRGGPGETQYF
cdr3_nt: TGTGCCAGCAGCCCCCATGGGAGGGGGGGGCCGGGAGAGACCCAGTACTTC
j_call: TRBJ2-5
v_call: TRBV7-2
clone_size: NA
d_call: NA

cdr3_aa: CASSGRDSFYEQYF
cdr3_nt: TGTGCCAGCAGTGGCCGGGACAGTTTCTACGAGCAGTACTTC
j_call: TRBJ2-7
v_call: TRBV2
clone_size: NA
d_call: TRBD1

cdr3_aa: CASRATGSTGELFF
cdr3_nt: TGTGCCAGCAGGGCCACAGGGAGCACCGGGGAGCTGTTTTTT
j_call: TRBJ2-2
v_call: TRBV6-1
clone_size: NA
d_call: NA

cdr3_aa: CASGGGSYEQYF
cdr3_nt: TGTGCCAGCGGGGGGGGGTCCTACGAGCAGTACTTC
j_call: TRBJ2-7
v_call: TRBV7-9
clone_size: NA
d_call: TRBD2

cdr3_aa: CASSLSMRNYGYTF
cdr3_nt: TGTGCCAGCAGTTTATCGATGAGAAACTATGGCTACACCTTC
j_call: TRBJ1-2
v_call: TRBV27
clone_size: NA
d_call: NA

cdr3_aa: CASSPDIGRQYF
cdr3_nt: TGTGCCAGCTCACCGGACATCGGTCGGCAGTACTTC
j_call: TRBJ2-7
v_call: TRBV18
clone_size: NA
d_call: NA

cdr3_aa: CASSEVTGRGEAFF
cdr3_nt: TGTGCCAGCAGTGAAGTAACAGGGCGCGGGGAAGCTTTCTTT
j_call: TRBJ1-1
v_call: TRBV6-1
clone_size: NA
d_call: NA

cdr3_aa: CASSTGLVMNTEAFF
cdr3_nt: TGTGCCAGTTCCACGGGTTTAGTCATGAACACTGAAGCTTTCTTT
j_call: TRBJ1-1
v_call: TRBV6-1
clone_size: NA
d_call: NA

cdr3_aa: CASTIEWGRGGQPQHF
cdr3_nt: TGTGCCAGTACCATTGAATGGGGAAGGGGTGGTCAGCCCCAGCATTTT
j_call: TRBJ1-5
v_call: TRBV19
clone_size: NA
d_call: NA

cdr3_aa: CASLDPGGADTQYF
cdr3_nt: TGTGCCAGCTTAGACCCCGGCGGGGCAGATACGCAGTATTTT
j_call: TRBJ2-3
v_call: TRBV27
clone_size: NA
d_call: NA

cdr3_aa: CASRSSSGDSYEQYF
cdr3_nt: TGTGCCAGCAGGTCGTCTAGCGGGGATTCCTACGAGCAGTACTTC
j_call: TRBJ2-7
v_call: TRBV5-6
clone_size: NA
d_call: TRBD2

cdr3_aa: CASSETGGYTF
cdr3_nt: TGTGCCAGCAGTGAAACAGGGGGCTACACCTTC
j_call: TRBJ1-2
v_call: TRBV6-5
clone_size: NA
d_call: NA

cdr3_aa: CASSQRVLAGQPQHF
cdr3_nt: TGCGCCAGCAGCCAAAGGGTATTAGCGGGTCAGCCCCAGCATTTT
j_call: TRBJ1-5
v_call: TRBV4-3
clone_size: NA
d_call: NA

cdr3_aa: CASSVRAGGRDTQYF
cdr3_nt: TGTGCCAGCAGCGTAAGGGCGGGGGGGCGTGATACGCAGTATTTT
j_call: TRBJ2-3
v_call: TRBV9
clone_size: NA
d_call: TRBD2

cdr3_aa: CASSVALTSGGPNEQFF
cdr3_nt: TGTGCCAGCAGCGTAGCCTTGACTAGCGGGGGGCCCAATGAGCAGTTCTTC
j_call: TRBJ2-1
v_call: TRBV9
clone_size: NA
d_call: TRBD2

cdr3_aa: CASMDRVSWGYTF
cdr3_nt: TGTGCCAGTATGGACAGGGTCTCATGGGGCTACACCTTC
j_call: TRBJ1-2
v_call: TRBV19
clone_size: NA
d_call: TRBD1

cdr3_aa: CASSDPGMSTEAFF
cdr3_nt: TGTGCCAGCAGCGACCCGGGGATGAGCACTGAAGCTTTCTTT
j_call: TRBJ1-1
v_call: TRBV6-5
clone_size: NA
d_call: NA

cdr3_aa: CASSPRRGRGYTDTQYF
cdr3_nt: TGTGCCAGCAGCCCCCGGAGGGGGCGGGGATACACAGATACGCAGTATTTT
j_call: TRBJ2-3
v_call: TRBV11-2
clone_size: NA
d_call: NA

cdr3_aa: CAWISGSSYNSPLHF
cdr3_nt: TGTGCCTGGATATCTGGGAGCTCCTATAATTCACCCCTCCACTTT
j_call: TRBJ1-6
v_call: TRBV30
clone_size: NA
d_call: NA

cdr3_aa: CASSSRQGTTGELFF
cdr3_nt: TGTGCCAGCAGCTCCCGACAGGGGACAACCGGGGAGCTGTTTTTT
j_call: TRBJ2-2
v_call: TRBV9
clone_size: NA
d_call: TRBD1

cdr3_aa: CASSYMDKTNYGYTF
cdr3_nt: TGTGCCAGCAGTTACATGGACAAGACTAACTATGGCTACACCTTC
j_call: TRBJ1-2
v_call: TRBV6-6
clone_size: NA
d_call: NA

cdr3_aa: CASSPPGGPDTQYF
cdr3_nt: TGTGCCAGCAGTCCCCCTGGAGGGCCTGATACGCAGTATTTT
j_call: TRBJ2-3
v_call: TRBV28
clone_size: once
d_call: NA

cdr3_aa: CATQSFGEWSGYTF
cdr3_nt: TGTGCCACCCAAAGCTTCGGGGAATGGAGTGGCTACACCTTC
j_call: TRBJ1-2
v_call: TRBV28
clone_size: NA
d_call: NA

cdr3_aa: CASISGRSGNTIYF
cdr3_nt: TGTGCCAGCATCTCAGGCCGCTCTGGAAACACCATATATTTT
j_call: TRBJ1-3
v_call: TRBV28
clone_size: NA
d_call: NA